This T cell receptor (beta chain) was sequenced during a study of CD8+CD57+ T cells in acquired aplastic anemia. Study-wide background: Isolated CD4+ and CD8+ cells, once sorted, yielded DNA averaging around 3.3 ug. An average of around 11 million reads for CD4+ cells was obtained from healthy donors.

Regarding this clonotype: Its antigen is still unknown.

Regarding the study as a whole: For CD8+ Simpson's diversity, patients and controls showed no significant difference. Patients and controls were found to share fewer than 35 CD8+ CDR3 sequences.

Genomic DNA templated the TCR beta VDJ and CDR3 profiling. TCRdb independently ran MiXCR on the reads; one entry per CDR3 protein. The top ten clones hold 34% of a sample with around 50,000 distinct CDR3 sequences, around 69% of them seen once. V trimming: 2 bases; J trimming: 5 bases; junction bases outside the gene matches: 11. Germline V gene data show CDR1 as MGHDK and CDR2 as SYGVNS. This CDR3 contains 17 residues. This receptor was taken from a human donor in good health, serving as a control. The chain links TRBV25-1 to TRBJ2-3; 9 nucleotides match TRBD1. Sequencing was performed on sorted CD4+, CD8+, or CD8+CD57+ T cells (not recorded which) from PBMCs. CDR3 loop: CASSEGRITGGLDTQYF. Here the CDR3 DNA reads TGTGCCAGCAGTGAAGGCCGGATCACAGGGGGCTTAGATACGCAGTATTTT.